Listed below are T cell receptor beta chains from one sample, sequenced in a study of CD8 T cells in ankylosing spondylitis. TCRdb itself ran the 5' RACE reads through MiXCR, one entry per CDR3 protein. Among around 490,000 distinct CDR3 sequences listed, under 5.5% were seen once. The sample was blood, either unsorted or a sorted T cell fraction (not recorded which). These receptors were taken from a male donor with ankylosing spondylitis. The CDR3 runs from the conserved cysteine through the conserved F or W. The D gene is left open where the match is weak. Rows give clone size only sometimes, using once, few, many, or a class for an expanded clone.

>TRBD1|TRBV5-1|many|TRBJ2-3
TGCGCCAGCAGCTTCGGACAGGACACAGATACGCAGTATTTT
CASSFGQDTDTQYF
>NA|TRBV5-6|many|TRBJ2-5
TGTGCCAGCAGTCTTGACCTTGGCCAAGAGACCCAGTACTTC
CASSLDLGQETQYF
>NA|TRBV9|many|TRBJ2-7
TGTGCCAGCAGCGACCCAGGGAAGGGCAACGAGCAGTACTTC
CASSDPGKGNEQYF
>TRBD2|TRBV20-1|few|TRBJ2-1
TGCAGTGCCATAGTCCTAGCGGGGGCCGATGAGCAGTTCTTC
CSAIVLAGADEQFF
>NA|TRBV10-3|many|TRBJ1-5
TGTGCCACCTCTGTTCAAGGTAACAATCAGCCCCAGCATTTT
CATSVQGNNQPQHF
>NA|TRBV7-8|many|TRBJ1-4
TGTGCCAGCAGCCCTCTGACAGGCTTTAATGAAAAACTGTTTTTT
CASSPLTGFNEKLFF
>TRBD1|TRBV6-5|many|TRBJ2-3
TGTGCCAGCAGTTACGTTTTACCGGGACAGGGGTGGACAGATACGCAGTATTTT
CASSYVLPGQGWTDTQYF
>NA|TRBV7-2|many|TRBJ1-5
TGTGCCAGCAGCCCAGCGGCAAGCGGCAATCAGCCCCAGCATTTT
CASSPAASGNQPQHF
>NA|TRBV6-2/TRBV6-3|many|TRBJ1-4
TGTGCCAGCAGACCCACCCCGGGACCGAGTGTTGAAAAACTGTTTTTT
CASRPTPGPSVEKLFF
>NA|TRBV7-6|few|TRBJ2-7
TGTGCCAGCAGCTTAGGTTGGGCCGCGACCTACGAGCAGTACTTC
CASSLGWAATYEQYF
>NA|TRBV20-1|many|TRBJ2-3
TGCAGTGCTTGGCCGGGAATAGCAACAGATACGCAGTATTTT
CSAWPGIATDTQYF
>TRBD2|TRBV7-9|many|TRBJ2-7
TGTGCCAGCAGCTTTTCCTTAGCCGGGACTAGCGAAGGCGAGCAGTACTTC
CASSFSLAGTSEGEQYF
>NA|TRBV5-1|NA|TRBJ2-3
TGCGCCAGCAGCTTGGGATGGACTACAGTAGATACGCAGTATTTT
CASSLGWTTVDTQYF
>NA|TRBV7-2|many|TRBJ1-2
TGTGCCAGCAGCTTAACGAACTCAAACTATGGCTACACCTTC
CASSLTNSNYGYTF
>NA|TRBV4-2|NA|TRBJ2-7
TGTGCCAGCAGCCTGGGGGCGGGAGATTCCTACGAGCAGTACTTC
CASSLGAGDSYEQYF
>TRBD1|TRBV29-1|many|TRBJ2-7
TGCAGCGTACAGGGGGATTCCTACGAGCAGTACTTC
CSVQGDSYEQYF
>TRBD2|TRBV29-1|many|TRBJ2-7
TGCAGCGTACAGCGGGGGACCTACGAGCAGTACTTC
CSVQRGTYEQYF
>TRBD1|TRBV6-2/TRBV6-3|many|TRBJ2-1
TGTGCCAGCAGTGAAACTAGACAGGGACCTTACAATGAGCAGTTCTTC
CASSETRQGPYNEQFF
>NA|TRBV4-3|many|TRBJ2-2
TGCGCCAGCAGCCCCCGTTCAGGGGGAGGGACCGGGGAGCTGTTTTTT
CASSPRSGGGTGELFF
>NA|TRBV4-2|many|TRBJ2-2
TGTGCCAGCAGCCCCCGGGGGACAGCAAGAACCGGGGAGCTGTTTTTT
CASSPRGTARTGELFF
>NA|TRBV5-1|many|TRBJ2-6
TGTGCCAGCAGTCTGGGAGCCGCTGGGGCCAACGTCCTGACTTTC
CASSLGAAGANVLTF
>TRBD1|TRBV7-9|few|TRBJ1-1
TGTGCCAGCAGCTTAAGTTGGGGACAGGTGAACACTGAAGCTTTCTTT
CASSLSWGQVNTEAFF
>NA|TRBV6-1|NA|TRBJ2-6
TGTGCCAGCAGTGAAAGGATTCGGAGGCTGGGAGGGGCCAACGTCCTGACTTTC
CASSERIRRLGGANVLTF
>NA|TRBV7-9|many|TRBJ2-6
TGTGCCAGCAGCTCGGTCTCTGGGGCCAACGTCCTGACTTTC
CASSSVSGANVLTF
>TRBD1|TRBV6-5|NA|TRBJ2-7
TGTGCCAGCAGTCACCCGGGACAGGGGTTTCAGTACTTC
CASSHPGQGFQYF
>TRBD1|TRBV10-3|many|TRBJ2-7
TGTGCCACCGAGGGGACAGGGGGTTACGAGCAGTACTTC
CATEGTGGYEQYF
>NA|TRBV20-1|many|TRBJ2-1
TGCAGTGCTGGGTACAGGGCCTACAATGAGCAGTTCTTC
CSAGYRAYNEQFF
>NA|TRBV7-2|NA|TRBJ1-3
TGTGCCAGCAGCTCCCGGCCGGGGTCTGGAAACACCATATATTTT
CASSSRPGSGNTIYF
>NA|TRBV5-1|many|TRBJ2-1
TGCGCCAGCAGCGGGGGGCCGAACAATGAGCAGTTCTTC
CASSGGPNNEQFF
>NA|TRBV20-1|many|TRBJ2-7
TGCAGTGCTGGCTCCCCGTACGAGCAGTACTTC
CSAGSPYEQYF
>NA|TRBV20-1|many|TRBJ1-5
TGCAGTGCTGCAGGCCCTATGTTACAGCCCCAGCATTTT
CSAAGPMLQPQHF
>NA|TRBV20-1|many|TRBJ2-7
TGCAGTGCCCAAAGATCGGATTACGAGCAGTACTTC
CSAQRSDYEQYF
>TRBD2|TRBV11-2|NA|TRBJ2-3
TGTGCCAGCAGCGTCCCGACTAGCCGGGTCACAGATACGCAGTATTTT
CASSVPTSRVTDTQYF
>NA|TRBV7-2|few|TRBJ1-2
TGTGCCAGCAGCAGCCGGGGCCCTTCTAGCTATGGCTACACCTTC
CASSSRGPSSYGYTF
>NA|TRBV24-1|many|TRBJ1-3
TGTGCCACCAGTGATTCCGGCAGCTCTGGAAACACCATATATTTT
CATSDSGSSGNTIYF
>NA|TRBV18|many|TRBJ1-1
TGTGCCAGCTCACCAGAGTCCTGGGGCACTGAAGCTTTCTTT
CASSPESWGTEAFF
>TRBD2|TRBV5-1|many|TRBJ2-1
TGCGCCAGCAGCTTGGCCCTAGCGGGAGACGCTGAGCAGTTCTTC
CASSLALAGDAEQFF
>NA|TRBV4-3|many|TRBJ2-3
TGCGCCAGCAGCCAAGATCCTCCCGGGGGGCTGCCAGATACGCAGTATTTT
CASSQDPPGGLPDTQYF
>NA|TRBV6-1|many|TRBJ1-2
TGTGCCAGCAGAGAAGCTATACTATCTGGTGGCTACACCTTC
CASREAILSGGYTF
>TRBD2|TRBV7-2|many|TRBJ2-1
TGTGCCAGCAGCTTAGCGGGCGGGAGTAACTACAATGAGCAGTTCTTC
CASSLAGGSNYNEQFF
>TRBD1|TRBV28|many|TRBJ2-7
TGTGCCAGCAGCGCGTTCCGGGACAGGGTACGCTACGAGCAGTACTTC
CASSAFRDRVRYEQYF
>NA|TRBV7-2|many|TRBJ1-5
TGTGCCAGCAGCCCCGAGTATCAGCCCCAGCATTTT
CASSPEYQPQHF
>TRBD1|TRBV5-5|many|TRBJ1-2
TGTGCCAGCAGCTTTGACCCGGGACAGACATATGGCTACACCTTC
CASSFDPGQTYGYTF
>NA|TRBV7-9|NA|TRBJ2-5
TGTGCCAGCAGCTTAGGCGGGCAGCGTACGACCCAGTACTTC
CASSLGGQRTTQYF
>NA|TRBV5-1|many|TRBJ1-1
TGCGCCAGCAGCTTGGACGGACCGAACACTGAAGCTTTCTTT
CASSLDGPNTEAFF
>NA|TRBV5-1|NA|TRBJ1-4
TGCGCCAGACCCCGGGGAACTCGATATGAAAAACTGTTTTTT
CARPRGTRYEKLFF
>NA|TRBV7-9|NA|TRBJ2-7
TGTGCCAGCAGCTTAGGACCGCCAATTCGATACGAGCAGTACTTC
CASSLGPPIRYEQYF
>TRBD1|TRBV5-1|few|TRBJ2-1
TGCGCCAGCAGCCCGGGACAGTTCAATGAGCAGTTCTTC
CASSPGQFNEQFF
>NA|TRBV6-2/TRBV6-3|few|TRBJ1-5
TGTGCCAGCAGTCATTCATCCAATCAGCCCCAGCATTTT
CASSHSSNQPQHF
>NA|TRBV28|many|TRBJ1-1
TGTGCCAGCAGTTTCTCGGACAGAGCGAACACTGAAGCTTTCTTT
CASSFSDRANTEAFF
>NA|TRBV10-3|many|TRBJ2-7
TGTGCCATCAAAGGTAGGGCAGGATCGGTCGAGCAGTACTTC
CAIKGRAGSVEQYF
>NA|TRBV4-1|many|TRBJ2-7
TGCGCCAGCAGCCACCTGACTCAGGGCTACGAGCAGTACTTC
CASSHLTQGYEQYF
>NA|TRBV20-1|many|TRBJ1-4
TGCAGTGCCGCAGGATCGGCGGGTGAAAAACTGTTTTTT
CSAAGSAGEKLFF
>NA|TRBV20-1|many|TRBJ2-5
TGCAGTGCTAGTGGCAGGGGCCAGACCCAGTACTTC
CSASGRGQTQYF
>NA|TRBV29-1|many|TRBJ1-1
TGCAGCGTTGAAGATGGAAACCAGGGCACTGAAGCTTTCTTT
CSVEDGNQGTEAFF
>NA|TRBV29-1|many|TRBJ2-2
TGCAGCGTTCTAACAGGGACAAGCGGGGAGCTGTTTTTT
CSVLTGTSGELFF
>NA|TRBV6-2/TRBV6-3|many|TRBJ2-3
TGTGCCAGCAGTTATGGTGAGGGTTCCACAGATACGCAGTATTTT
CASSYGEGSTDTQYF
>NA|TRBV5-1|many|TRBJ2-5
TGCGCCAGCAGCTTGGAGGGGAGAGGAGAGACCCAGTACTTC
CASSLEGRGETQYF